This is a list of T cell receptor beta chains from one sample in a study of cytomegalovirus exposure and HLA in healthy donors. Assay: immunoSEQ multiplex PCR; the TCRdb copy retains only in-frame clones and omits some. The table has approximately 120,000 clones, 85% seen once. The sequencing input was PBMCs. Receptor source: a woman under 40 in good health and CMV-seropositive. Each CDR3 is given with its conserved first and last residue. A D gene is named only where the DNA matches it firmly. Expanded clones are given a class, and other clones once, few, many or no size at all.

TGCGCCAGCAGCTCCCTACAGGGGGTAGGAACTGAAGCTTTCTTT,CASSSLQGVGTEAFF,TRBD1,NA,TRBV5-1,TRBJ1-1
TGTGCCAGCAACTGGGACAGGGGTAGGGAGACCCAGTACTTC,CASNWDRGRETQYF,TRBD1,NA,TRBV2,TRBJ2-5
TGTGCCAGCAGTGAAAACAGTTATGGCTACACCTTC,CASSENSYGYTF,NA,NA,TRBV2,TRBJ1-2
TGTGCCACCAGCAGAGAAAACACGCCTCAGCCCCAGCATTTT,CATSRENTPQPQHF,NA,NA,TRBV15,TRBJ1-5
TGCGCCAGCAGCTTACGACTAGCAGGGTACGAGCAGTACTTC,CASSLRLAGYEQYF,TRBD2,few,TRBV4-1,TRBJ2-7
TGTGCCAGCTCACCATCGAGCACAGATACGCAGTATTTT,CASSPSSTDTQYF,NA,once,TRBV18,TRBJ2-3
TGTGCCTGGAGTGGTTCAGGGTACACTGAAGCTTTCTTT,CAWSGSGYTEAFF,NA,NA,TRBV30,TRBJ1-1
TGCGCCAGCAGTGACAGGACACCTCATCAGCCCCAGCATTTT,CASSDRTPHQPQHF,NA,NA,TRBV10-2,TRBJ1-5
TGCGCCAAGGGCGGGGAAGGGGAGACCCAGTACTTC,CAKGGEGETQYF,NA,NA,TRBV23-1,TRBJ2-5
TGTGCCAGCAGCCTGCCCCCAGGTCCCGCTGGCGCCTACGAGCAGTACTTC,CASSLPPGPAGAYEQYF,NA,NA,TRBV27,TRBJ2-7
TGTGCCAGCAGCTTAGTACAGCTCGCCACTGAAGCTTTCTTT,CASSLVQLATEAFF,NA,NA,TRBV11-2,TRBJ1-1
TGTGCCAGCAGTGAATGGGGGGGGATCGGCTACGAGCAGTACTTC,CASSEWGGIGYEQYF,TRBD2,NA,TRBV6-1,TRBJ2-7
TGTGCCAGCAGGGGGTGGACAGTCAGGGAGACCCAGTACTTC,CASRGWTVRETQYF,NA,NA,TRBV6-1,TRBJ2-5
TGTGCCAGCAGCGTAAGGGGGACTAGCGGCAACACCGGGGAGCTGTTTTTT,CASSVRGTSGNTGELFF,TRBD2,NA,TRBV9,TRBJ2-2
TGTGCCAGCAGTGAGTACGGGGATTTAACTGAAGCTTTCTTT,CASSEYGDLTEAFF,NA,NA,TRBV2,TRBJ1-1
TGTGCCAGCAGCTTATTACCGGGAGTTGGTCAAACCGGGGAGCTGTTTTTT,CASSLLPGVGQTGELFF,NA,NA,TRBV7-2,TRBJ2-2
TGCAGCGTTATGACAGGGGTTAATTCACCCCTCCACTTT,CSVMTGVNSPLHF,TRBD1,NA,TRBV29-1,TRBJ1-6
TGTGCCAGCAGTTTATGGAGAGGGCGGGAAGAGACCCAGTACTTC,CASSLWRGREETQYF,NA,NA,TRBV27,TRBJ2-5
TGTGCCAGCAGGAGGTCCCAGAGCTATGGCTACACCTTC,CASRRSQSYGYTF,NA,few,TRBV28,TRBJ1-2
TGTGCCAGCAGCCAAGGCGGACATGGAGTCTACGAGCAGTACTTC,CASSQGGHGVYEQYF,NA,NA,TRBV7-8,TRBJ2-7
TGTGCCAGCAGTCTAAGGGGGTTTCTGAACACTGAAGCTTTCTTT,CASSLRGFLNTEAFF,NA,NA,TRBV28,TRBJ1-1
TGTGCCAGTAGTAGTTCCCGCTGGACAGGGTACGAGCAGTACTTC,CASSSSRWTGYEQYF,TRBD1,NA,TRBV19,TRBJ2-7
TGTGCCAGCAGCGTCCCGGGACAGGACCTGCAGGGCGAGCAGTACTTC,CASSVPGQDLQGEQYF,TRBD1,NA,TRBV28,TRBJ2-7
TGTGCCTGGAGTATGGGGACAGACCGTGGCTACACCTTC,CAWSMGTDRGYTF,TRBD1,NA,TRBV30,TRBJ1-2
TGTGCCAGTAGTATGCCCGGAGGTTTGCAGTTCTTC,CASSMPGGLQFF,NA,NA,TRBV19,TRBJ2-1
TGTGCCAGCAGTGGAGATATGAACACTGAAGCTTTCTTT,CASSGDMNTEAFF,NA,NA,TRBV2,TRBJ1-1
TGTGCCAGCAGCTTCAGGGGCCAAGAGACCCAGTACTTC,CASSFRGQETQYF,NA,NA,TRBV11-2,TRBJ2-5
TGTGCCAGCAGCTTCGGGACAGGAGGGGGGAGCGGCTACACCTTC,CASSFGTGGGSGYTF,TRBD1,few,TRBV5-6,TRBJ1-2
TGTGCCAGCAGTTACGACGGGACACTTCACAATGAGCAGTTCTTC,CASSYDGTLHNEQFF,NA,NA,TRBV6-5,TRBJ2-1
TGTGCCAGCAGCTCCCCCCAGGGGTACACTGAAGCTTTCTTT,CASSSPQGYTEAFF,NA,NA,TRBV7-2,TRBJ1-1
TGTGCCAGCAGCTTAAGGGCAGGGAGGCGGCACGAGCAGTACTTC,CASSLRAGRRHEQYF,NA,NA,TRBV11-2,TRBJ2-7
TGTGCCAGCAGCTACAGGGGACCCACCGGGGAGCTGTTTTTT,CASSYRGPTGELFF,TRBD1,NA,TRBV7-9,TRBJ2-2
TGTGCCAGTAGGGCAGGCCATCAGGGAGATACGCAGTATTTT,CASRAGHQGDTQYF,NA,NA,TRBV19,TRBJ2-3
TGTGCCAGCAGGGAGGACAGGCGTATGAACACTGAAGCTTTCTTT,CASREDRRMNTEAFF,TRBD1,NA,TRBV6-5,TRBJ1-1
TGTGCCAGTAGCAGCGGGGAAGGGACAGGGGCCGAAAAACTGTTTTTT,CASSSGEGTGAEKLFF,TRBD1,NA,TRBV5-4,TRBJ1-4
TGTGCCAGCAGTTTTGGGCAGGGGATGAACACTGAAGCTTTCTTT,CASSFGQGMNTEAFF,NA,NA,TRBV28,TRBJ1-1
TGTGCCAGCAGTCCTAGACAGGGCGGCTATGGCTACACCTTC,CASSPRQGGYGYTF,TRBD1,NA,TRBV6-5,TRBJ1-2
TGTGCCAGCAGTCCTAGCGGACCCTCCTACGAGCAGTACTTC,CASSPSGPSYEQYF,TRBD2,NA,TRBV28,TRBJ2-7
TGTGCCAGCAGTTACCTACAGGGGATGAACACTGAAGCTTTCTTT,CASSYLQGMNTEAFF,TRBD1,NA,TRBV6-5,TRBJ1-1
TGTGCCAGCAAAGAGGGTTGGAACTATGGCTACACCTTC,CASKEGWNYGYTF,NA,NA,TRBV28,TRBJ1-2
TGTGCCAGCTCACCCGGACTAGTCTCCTACGAGCAGTACTTC,CASSPGLVSYEQYF,TRBD2,NA,TRBV18,TRBJ2-7
TGCGCCAGCAGCCCTGGGGGGGCCACAGATACGCAGTATTTT,CASSPGGATDTQYF,NA,NA,TRBV4-1,TRBJ2-3
TGCGCCAGCAGCTTGCGGGGGAGCAATGAGCAGTTCTTC,CASSLRGSNEQFF,NA,once,TRBV5-1,TRBJ2-1
TGTGCCACCAGCAGAGATTTGTCAGGAAGGGAGGGGACCCAGTACTTC,CATSRDLSGREGTQYF,TRBD2,NA,TRBV15,TRBJ2-5
TGTGCTAGTGGTCCCTCAGGGGGCGGACAGACCCAGTACTTC,CASGPSGGGQTQYF,TRBD1,NA,TRBV12-5,TRBJ2-5
TGTGCCAGCAGTGAGGGGACAGGGGGTTCCTACGAGCAGTACTTC,CASSEGTGGSYEQYF,TRBD1,NA,TRBV6-1,TRBJ2-7
TGTGCCAGCAGTTACACGGGGAACACCGGGGAGCTGTTTTTT,CASSYTGNTGELFF,NA,NA,TRBV6-6,TRBJ2-2
TGTGCCAGCAGTGCTCGTCGGGGGGCGATTTGGTATGGCTACACCTTC,CASSARRGAIWYGYTF,NA,NA,TRBV28,TRBJ1-2
TGTGCCAGCAGTTTTCTAGCGGGGGGGCAGAAGCAGTATTTT,CASSFLAGGQKQYF,TRBD2,NA,TRBV28,TRBJ2-3
TGTGCCACCGGCGTTGGGGCTATTAACACTGAAGCTTTCTTT,CATGVGAINTEAFF,NA,NA,TRBV2,TRBJ1-1
TGTGCCAGCAGCTTAAGACCGGGCTACGAGCAGTACTTC,CASSLRPGYEQYF,NA,NA,TRBV5-8,TRBJ2-7
TGCGCCAGCAGCTTGGAACAGAGCCCCTACGAGCAGTACTTC,CASSLEQSPYEQYF,NA,NA,TRBV5-1,TRBJ2-7
TGCGCCAGCAGCTTGGAAGCTTACAATGAGCAGTTCTTC,CASSLEAYNEQFF,NA,NA,TRBV5-1,TRBJ2-1